A selection of T cell receptor beta chains follows, all from one sample in a study of siplizumab effects on memory and regulatory T cells. Clones were sequenced by immunoSEQ multiplex PCR, and TCRdb holds only the in-frame ones, with some missing. This sample has about 82,000 clones, with over 80% found just once. The sample was Tregs sorted from blood. Every receptor here comes from a human donor in good health. CDR3s include the opening cysteine and the closing phenylalanine or tryptophan. A D gene is named only where the DNA matches it firmly. Size tells how often a clone was seen (once, few, many) or the class of an expanded clone, and some rows leave it out.

>TRBJ2-7|TRBD2|.|TRBV18
CASSPRTSGGSYEQYF
TGTGCCAGCTCACCCCGGACTAGCGGGGGATCCTACGAGCAGTACTTC
>TRBJ1-1|.|.|TRBV28
CASSLSGTEAFF
TGTGCCAGCAGTTTGTCAGGCACTGAAGCTTTCTTT
>TRBJ2-1|.|once|TRBV27
CASSLTQRLTHQFF
TGTGCCAGCAGTTTGACCCAACGTTTAACCCATCAGTTCTTC
>TRBJ2-1|.|.|TRBV18
CASSPGGADYNEQFF
TGTGCCAGCTCACCAGGCGGGGCTGACTACAATGAGCAGTTCTTC
>TRBJ1-4|TRBD1|.|TRBV9
CASILYLGQVCNEKLFF
TGTGCCAGCATACTATACCTTGGACAGGTATGTAATGAAAAACTGTTTTTT
>TRBJ1-1|TRBD1|once|TRBV7-3
CASSSGQGVRNTEAFF
TGTGCCAGCAGCTCGGGACAGGGAGTCCGGAACACTGAAGCTTTCTTT
>TRBJ2-3|.|.|TRBV25-1
CASLRSDTQYF
TGTGCCAGCTTGAGGTCAGATACGCAGTATTTT
>TRBJ1-6|TRBD1|.|TRBV9
CASSGGQYQSSYNSPLHF
TGTGCCAGCAGCGGGGGACAGTATCAGAGCTCCTATAATTCACCCCTCCACTTT
>TRBJ2-1|.|.|TRBV11-2
CASSLGGPNEQFF
TGTGCCAGCAGCTTAGGAGGGCCCAATGAGCAGTTCTTC
>TRBJ1-1|.|.|TRBV28
CASSLWGKAFF
TGTGCCAGCAGTTTGTGGGGAAAAGCTTTCTTT
>TRBJ2-5|TRBD1|once|TRBV27
CASSFQGAGETQYF
TGTGCCAGCAGTTTCCAGGGGGCAGGTGAGACCCAGTACTTC
>TRBJ1-2|TRBD1|once|TRBV7-8
CASSGGQGGYGYTF
TGTGCCAGCAGCGGAGGACAGGGTGGTTATGGCTACACCTTC
>TRBJ1-6|.|.|TRBV11-2
CASSSGPNYNSPLHF
TGTGCCAGCAGCTCGGGGCCTAACTATAATTCACCCCTCCACTTT
>TRBJ2-5|.|.|TRBV9
CASSVKGGARETQYF
TGTGCCAGCAGCGTGAAAGGGGGGGCCCGGGAGACCCAGTACTTC
>TRBJ1-1|.|once|TRBV9
CASSVVPGMAEAFF
TGTGCCAGCAGCGTAGTTCCGGGAATGGCTGAAGCTTTCTTT
>TRBJ2-3|.|once|TRBV7-9
CASSLNDGGGTDTQYF
TGTGCCAGCAGCTTAAACGACGGTGGAGGCACAGATACGCAGTATTTT
>TRBJ1-5|.|.|TRBV18
CASSLQGSLGQPQHF
TGTGCCAGCTCATTACAGGGATCTCTAGGACAGCCCCAGCATTTT
>TRBJ2-1|TRBD1|.|TRBV5-1
CASSGGTGGGAYEQFF
TGCGCCAGCAGCGGAGGGACAGGGGGCGGGGCGTATGAGCAGTTCTTC
>TRBJ1-1|TRBD1|.|TRBV7-3
CASSPSRGPNTEAFF
TGTGCCAGCAGCCCGAGCAGGGGGCCGAACACTGAAGCTTTCTTT
>TRBJ1-5|.|.|TRBV5-1
CASSVDRSNQPQHF
TGCGCCAGCAGCGTAGACAGGAGCAATCAGCCCCAGCATTTT
>TRBJ2-3|TRBD2|.|TRBV7-2
CASSLWERGGTDTQYF
TGTGCCAGCAGCTTATGGGAGCGGGGGGGAACAGATACGCAGTATTTT
>TRBJ2-1|.|.|TRBV18
CASSPGALAYEQFF
TGTGCCAGCTCACCGGGGGCACTAGCTTATGAGCAGTTCTTC
>TRBJ1-1|.|.|TRBV11-2
CASSLDPGTEAFF
TGTGCCAGCAGCTTAGATCCGGGGACTGAAGCTTTCTTT
>TRBJ2-7|TRBD1|.|TRBV5-1
CASRNRTGRWEQYF
TGCGCCAGCAGGAACAGGACAGGGCGTTGGGAGCAGTACTTC
>TRBJ1-1|.|.|TRBV9
CASSVAGDTEAFF
TGTGCCAGCAGCGTAGCGGGGGACACTGAAGCTTTCTTT
>TRBJ1-1|TRBD1|.|TRBV7-8
CASSFSGTANTEAFF
TGTGCCAGCAGCTTCTCAGGGACAGCGAACACTGAAGCTTTCTTT
>TRBJ2-7|.|.|TRBV2
CASSGTASPYEQYF
TGTGCCAGCAGTGGGACAGCTTCACCCTACGAGCAGTACTTC
>TRBJ2-1|TRBD2|.|TRBV5-4
CASRGGPYNEQFF
TGTGCCAGCAGGGGAGGGCCCTACAATGAGCAGTTCTTC
>TRBJ2-7|TRBD2|.|TRBV7-3
CASSPSGGADEQYF
TGTGCCAGCAGTCCTAGCGGGGGGGCCGACGAGCAGTACTTC
>TRBJ1-6|.|.|TRBV28
CASSLGGSYNSPLHF
TGTGCCAGCAGTTTGGGGGGCTCCTATAATTCACCCCTCCACTTT
>TRBJ2-7|TRBD1|once|TRBV11-1
CASSLDYGDRGYEQYF
TGTGCCAGCAGCTTAGATTACGGCGACAGGGGTTACGAGCAGTACTTC
>TRBJ1-1|.|.|TRBV19
CASSILWGGNTEAFF
TGTGCCAGTAGTATCCTGTGGGGGGGGAACACTGAAGCTTTCTTT